This T cell receptor beta chain came from a study of blood T cell repertoires in COVID-19 (dated by TCRdb to between 2020 and 2021). Describing the broader study: The collaborator samples originated in the United States, Italy and Spain and spanned the acute and convalescent phases of COVID-19. The material from the prospective study consisted of cDNA or gDNA derived from T cells, B-cell-depleted T cells, or PBMCs. Subjects who had been exposed to COVID-19, were actively infected with it, or had recovered from it provided the deeply sampled blood TCRbeta repertoires that made up the dataset. The repertoires were released in a freely available public database intended as a resource for research on the immune response to SARS-CoV-2. The samples were drawn from the first 160 participants of the ongoing ImmuneRACE study and from under 1,500 subjects provided by 6 global collaborators. The sample metadata nearly always contained a de-identified subject ID, COVID-19 status, age in years and sex. HLA class I and class II types, where available, came from metadata supplied by the sample provider rather than from assay-based typing.

TCRbeta CDR3 regions were amplified from genomic DNA by means of the immunoSEQ Assay, a bias-controlled multiplex PCR. The source study handled its data this way. The number of nucleated cells in each sample was estimated from the amplification of reference gene primers within the assay. To quantify the absolute abundance of each unique TCRbeta CDR3 rearrangement, sequence reads were collapsed and filtered. For each sample, productive Simpson clonality was calculated by taking the square root of Simpson's diversity index across productive rearrangements. Not all clones reach the TCRdb copy of this immuneACCESS table, which keeps in-frame sequences only. Checked studies attribute under half of the gap to unresolved V genes and leave the rest unexplained. That table furnishes V, J and clone size, whereas the DNA furnished D and trimming. In all, the sample holds about 54,000 clones, and 90% of those were seen once. 7.5% to 9.5% of the sample is taken by the ten largest.

What the research found in general, with its limitations: Clinical and demographic metadata were provided uncurated, with the amount varying by source and participant.

CDR1 SGHNT and CDR2 YENEEA are derived from the germline V gene. Ends trimmed: V by 5 bases, J by 7 bases; bases unmatched to a gene: 4. The CDR3 runs 15 residues from the cysteine to the phenylalanine. Only the CDR3 DNA is retained, 45 bases long and in frame from the first base. This clone was observed a few times. This clone's antigen is unknown. One base away there is no much larger clone; base qualities are not given. Whole blood was collected in K2EDTA tubes by collaborating institutions according to the institutions' own protocols. For TCRbeta analysis, collaborators shipped samples in one of three forms: frozen whole blood, isolated PBMCs, or DNA extracted from either of those sample types.

Sequencing was performed on peripheral blood. This TCR was recovered from a woman between 40 and 55 years old with active COVID-19. Recombination linked TRBV11-3 to TRBJ1-6; 11 central nucleotides agree with TRBD1. The CDR3 has the sequence CASSMGQGGNSPLHF. The sequenced DNA: TGTGCCAGCAGCATGGGACAGGGGGGAAATTCACCCCTCCACTTT.